This entry features one T cell receptor beta chain sequence. Antigen: not known. A much larger clonotype is one base distant, so this may be a read error. These data originate in a study of blood T cells in healthy people across ages. Study observations and caveats: The lack of PBMC sorting stopped any conclusive naive versus antigen-experienced comparison. The study found more naive CD4+ cells and higher diversity in long-lived than aged donors.

It was with a sample-barcoded 5' primer and a J-beta primer mix that a second PCR of roughly 7 to 12 cycles was run. TCRdb fed the 5' RACE reads into MiXCR, producing one record per CDR3 protein. There are around 1,700,000 distinct CDR3 sequences in the sample; roughly 28% occur only once, and about 8% lies in the top ten. V was trimmed by 4 bases and J by 0 bases, leaving 10 bases between them. The CDR3 has 14 residues. CDR1 SGHTA and CDR2 FQGNSA come from the germline V gene. Sequencing was done on a sample of blood. The genes are TRBV7-2 and TRBJ2-7; no definite D call. The source of this sequence is a woman under 40 in good health. The CDR3, as DNA: TGTGCCAGCAGCTCAATAGTCAGCTCCTACGAGCAGTACTTC. Protein: CASSSIVSSYEQYF. The variable domain in full, with the rest retrieved from reference TRBV7-2 and TRBJ2-7, is GAGVSQSPSNKVTEKGKDVELRCDPISGHTALYWYRQSLGQGLEFLIYFQGNSAPDKSGLPSDRFSAERTGGSVSTLTIQRTQQEDSAVYLCASSSIVSSYEQYFGPGTRLTVT.